This TCR beta chain was identified in a study of blood T cell repertoires in COVID-19. Study-wide background: From the United States, Italy and Spain came samples of acute and convalescent COVID-19. The cDNA or gDNA used as material had been derived from T cells, B-cell-depleted T cells, or PBMCs.

There are 13 residues in the CDR3. Germline V gene lookup returns CDR1 LNHNV and CDR2 YYDKDF (reference sequence). Trimming removed 0 bases from V and 6 bases from J, with 9 bases in between. The authors' processing: Estimated nucleated cell counts came from reference gene primer amplification. Assay: immunoSEQ multiplex PCR; the TCRdb copy retains only in-frame clones and omits some. That table is the source of V, J and clone size, and D and trimming were worked out from the DNA. The data show some 130,000 clones, approximately 80% seen once. Sequenced: peripheral blood. The origin of this receptor is a man between 65 and 85 years old with acute or convalescent COVID-19. The genes are TRBV15 and TRBJ2-7; TRBD2 is a possible D gene (6 bases). The CDR3 spells CATSRDLEGEQYF. CDR3 sequence (DNA): TGTGCCACCAGCAGAGACCTGGAGGGCGAGCAGTACTTC.